This T cell receptor beta chain was profiled in a study of shared clonotypes between healthy human individuals. There are a few counts of this clone. Looked up from germline, CDR1 is SGHRS and CDR2 is YFSETQ. J gave up 1 base and V 0 bases, and 2 bases lay outside the gene matches. The CDR3 has 15 amino acids. Sequenced by immunoSEQ multiplex PCR; TCRdb stores in-frame clones only, minus some. The data contain 450,000 to 650,000 clones, roughly four fifths of them singletons. This sequence was found in a woman in her thirties or forties in good health. Some clones in this sample may be carry-over from other donors' samples. The specimen was PBMCs. The J gene is TRBJ1-1, the V gene TRBV5-1; 8 bases line up with TRBD1. CDR3 sequence (DNA): TGCGCCAGCAGCTTGGGAGGACAGGGGAACACTGAAGCTTTCTTT. Protein product: CASSLGGQGNTEAFF.